This is a list of T cell receptor beta chains from one sample in a study of shared clonotypes between healthy human individuals. Measured with immunoSEQ multiplex PCR; TCRdb has only the in-frame clones, and not every one. The data show around 300,000 clones, about nine tenths seen once. The sample comprised memory CD8+ T cells sorted from blood. These receptors all come from a man younger than 35 in good health. The CDR3 runs from the conserved cysteine through the conserved F or W. The D gene is left open where the match is weak.

D gene	V gene	J gene	CDR3 protein	CDR3 DNA
NA	TRBV28	TRBJ1-2	CASSFPGTDYGYTF	TGTGCCAGCAGTTTCCCTGGAACGGACTATGGCTACACCTTC
NA	TRBV7-8	TRBJ2-1	CASSLVGDEQFF	TGTGCCAGCAGCTTAGTGGGTGATGAGCAGTTCTTC
NA	TRBV4-1	TRBJ1-5	CASSQDPGLGWSQPQHF	TGCGCCAGCAGCCAAGATCCGGGGCTGGGGTGGTCACAGCCCCAGCATTTT
NA	TRBV19	TRBJ1-1	CASSDPGTSGNTEAFF	TGTGCCAGTAGCGATCCCGGGACGTCGGGGAACACTGAAGCTTTCTTT
NA	TRBV7-9	TRBJ2-3	CASRTPSTDTQYF	TGTGCCAGCAGGACACCTAGCACAGATACGCAGTATTTT
TRBD1	TRBV5-1	TRBJ1-2	CASSLDLTGGAYGYTF	TGCGCCAGCAGCTTGGACTTAACAGGGGGCGCTTACGGCTACACCTTC
TRBD1	TRBV6-5	TRBJ1-5	CASSYSTGGGQPQHF	TGTGCCAGCAGTTATTCAACAGGGGGCGGACAGCCCCAGCATTTT
NA	TRBV2	TRBJ1-5	CASSETAPQGDQPQHF	TGTGCCAGCAGTGAAACAGCCCCGCAGGGCGATCAGCCCCAGCATTTT
TRBD2	TRBV10-3	TRBJ2-1	CAISEGLATYNEQFF	TGTGCCATCAGTGAGGGACTAGCTACCTACAATGAGCAGTTCTTC
NA	TRBV28	TRBJ2-1	CASSLTQAGVGYNEQFF	TGTGCCAGCAGTTTAACGCAGGCAGGGGTGGGGTACAATGAGCAGTTCTTC
NA	TRBV7-2	TRBJ1-3	CASSLGISGNTIYF	TGTGCCAGCAGCTTAGGGATCTCTGGAAACACCATATATTTT
NA	TRBV12-5	TRBJ2-7	CASGLEGFPNF	TGTGCTAGTGGTTTGGAAGGATTTCCAAACTTC
NA	TRBV7-9	TRBJ1-4	CASSYQSGHLEKLFF	TGTGCCAGCAGCTACCAAAGCGGTCACCTCGAAAAACTGTTTTTT
TRBD2	TRBV5-4	TRBJ2-7	CASSIKREVYEQYF	TGTGCCAGCAGCATTAAGCGGGAGGTCTACGAGCAGTACTTC
NA	TRBV13	TRBJ1-2	CASSLRGADYGYTF	TGTGCCAGCAGCTTACGAGGGGCGGACTATGGCTACACCTTC
TRBD1	TRBV13	TRBJ1-1	CASSPTGGTEAFF	TGTGCCAGCAGCCCGACAGGGGGAACTGAAGCTTTCTTT
TRBD2	TRBV4-3	TRBJ2-1	CASSQGLAGIEQFF	TGCGCCAGCAGCCAGGGACTAGCGGGTATTGAGCAGTTCTTC
NA	TRBV29-1	TRBJ2-7	CSVPGIGYEQYF	TGCAGCGTTCCGGGGATCGGCTACGAGCAGTACTTC
NA	TRBV5-4	TRBJ2-7	CASSWQAGYLYEQYF	TGTGCCAGCAGCTGGCAAGCGGGCTACCTCTACGAGCAGTACTTC
NA	TRBV4-1	TRBJ1-6	CASSPSMGVGSPLHF	TGCGCCAGCAGCCCAAGTATGGGCGTCGGTTCACCCCTCCACTTT
TRBD2	TRBV7-9	TRBJ2-1	CASSHSGSSYNEQFF	TGTGCCAGCAGCCATAGCGGGAGCTCCTACAATGAGCAGTTCTTC
NA	TRBV10-3	TRBJ1-1	CAISPAEGYTEAFF	TGTGCCATCAGCCCAGCAGAGGGGTACACTGAAGCTTTCTTT
TRBD2	TRBV2	TRBJ2-5	CASSETSSGLETQYF	TGTGCCAGCAGTGAAACGTCTAGCGGCCTGGAGACCCAGTACTTC
TRBD2	TRBV9	TRBJ2-1	CASSSRGESYNEQFF	TGTGCCAGCAGCTCCCGGGGGGAGTCCTACAATGAGCAGTTCTTC
TRBD1	TRBV4-1	TRBJ2-7	CASSQVPGTGHYEQYF	TGCGCCAGCAGCCAAGTCCCTGGGACAGGGCACTACGAGCAGTACTTC
TRBD2	TRBV7-9	TRBJ2-3	CASTHLSGGGTDTQYF	TGTGCCAGCACCCATCTTAGCGGGGGGGGTACAGATACGCAGTATTTT
NA	TRBV27	TRBJ2-7	CASSFLGGLMNEQYF	TGTGCCAGCAGTTTTTTGGGGGGGCTGATGAACGAGCAGTACTTC
NA	TRBV9	TRBJ2-7	CASSPGAPSSYEQYF	TGTGCCAGCAGCCCCGGCGCTCCAAGCTCCTACGAGCAGTACTTC
TRBD1	TRBV27	TRBJ1-6	CASSLFHTGGPNSPLHF	TGTGCCAGCAGTTTATTCCACACAGGGGGCCCCAATTCACCCCTCCACTTT
NA	TRBV27	TRBJ2-1	CASGFGGGNEQFF	TGTGCCAGCGGCTTTGGGGGAGGCAATGAGCAGTTCTTC
TRBD1	TRBV6-1	TRBJ2-3	CASSEETGAWADTQYF	TGTGCCAGCAGTGAAGAAACAGGGGCTTGGGCAGATACGCAGTATTTT
NA	TRBV27	TRBJ1-1	CASSKYMNTEAFF	TGTGCCAGCAGTAAGTACATGAACACTGAAGCTTTCTTT